Each of the 23 T cell receptor beta chains below was sequenced from the same sample in a study of shared clonotypes between healthy human individuals. Produced via immunoSEQ multiplex PCR; TCRdb's table is partial and in-frame only. Among approximately 1.5 million clones listed, 95% to 99% were seen once. The sequenced sample was naive CD4+ T cells sorted from blood. Subset noted: CD45RA+ positively selected. These receptor sequences come from a man aged 30-40 years in good health.

The chain recombines TRBV7-2 with TRBJ2-2; D perhaps matches TRBD2 (6 bases). Germline V gene sequence: CDR1 SGHTA, CDR2 FQGNSA. CDR3 length: 16 residues. V lost 4 bases, J lost 5 bases, and 17 bases lay in between. This CDR3 is CASSSRRTGGTGELFF. The CDR3 DNA reads TGTGCCAGCAGCTCAAGAAGGACTGGGGGGACCGGGGAGCTGTTTTTT. Full variable domain (outside the CDR3, taken from reference TRBV7-2 and TRBJ2-2): GAGVSQSPSNKVTEKGKDVELRCDPISGHTALYWYRQSLGQGLEFLIYFQGNSAPDKSGLPSDRFSAERTGGSVSTLTIQRTQQEDSAVYLCASSSRRTGGTGELFFGEGSRLTVL.

The chain couples TRBV4-3 to TRBJ2-1, with a weak D call TRBD2 (6 bases). Germline loops: CDR1 LGHNA, CDR2 YSLEER. Trimming pared 0 bases from V and 12 bases from J, leaving 12 bases between. The CDR3 has 13 residues. The CDR3 is CASSQDRGIGQFF. The CDR3 nucleotides read TGCGCCAGCAGCCAAGATCGGGGGATTGGGCAGTTCTTC.

The chain combines TRBV5-1 with TRBJ1-4; 8 bases align to TRBD1. This CDR3 is 12 amino acids long. Germline CDR1 is SGHRS and CDR2 is YFSETQ. V was clipped by 4 bases and J by 8 bases; unmatched bases: 1. This CDR3 is CASSPGGEKLFF. In nucleotides, the CDR3 is TGCGCCAGCAGCCCAGGGGGCGAAAAACTGTTTTTT. The full variable domain, completed using reference TRBV5-1 and TRBJ1-4, is KAGVTQTPRYLIKTRGQQVTLSCSPISGHRSVSWYQQTPGQGLQFLFEYFSETQRNKGNFPGRFSGRQFSNSRSEMNVSTLELGDSALYLCASSPGGEKLFFGSGTQLSVL.

The J gene is TRBJ1-1, the V gene TRBV29-1; D is unclear. From germline, CDR1 is SQVTM and CDR2 ANQGSEA. Trimming shortened V by 0 bases and J by 1 base, and 3 bases separated the two germline ends. This CDR3 is built from 12 residues. This chain's CDR3 is CSVEDGNTEAFF. DNA for the CDR3: TGCAGCGTTGAAGATGGGAACACTGAAGCTTTCTTT.

The J gene is TRBJ2-5, the V gene TRBV19, with 9 bases that match TRBD2. This CDR3 region has 15 residues. V lost 7 bases, J lost 4 bases, and 10 bases stayed unmatched. The V gene's germline CDR1 is LNHDA and CDR2 SQIVND (reference sequence). CDR3 bases: TGTGCCAGTACCGCGGGAGGGGGCATACGAGAGACCCAGTACTTC. It translates to CASTAGGGIRETQYF.

V gene TRBV19 combines with J gene TRBJ2-7, with D perhaps matching TRBD1 or TRBD2 (5 bases each). This CDR3 region has 16 residues. V lost 5 bases and J lost 0, with 17 bases in between. CDR1 is LNHDA and CDR2 is SQIVND in the germline V gene (reference sequence). CDR3 coding DNA: TGTGCCAGTAGTCCCCGGGCGCTGGGGGTCTCCTACGAGCAGTACTTC. Translation: CASSPRALGVSYEQYF.

The chain employs TRBV5-8 and TRBJ2-7, with 12 nucleotides matching TRBD2. V lost 4 bases to trimming and J lost 0 bases; unmatched junction nucleotides: 2. Germline lookup yields CDR1 SGHTS and CDR2 YDEGEE. The CDR3 extends over 15 amino acids. The CDR3 loop is CASSLTSGSSYEQYF. The CDR3 DNA reads TGTGCCAGCAGCCTGACTAGCGGGAGCTCCTACGAGCAGTACTTC.

V usage is TRBV19 and J usage is TRBJ1-1; TRBD1 is a possible D gene (6 bases). With 3 bases removed from V and 10 bases from J, the gap between germline ends came to 18 bases. The CDR3 runs 14 residues. Germline V gene data show CDR1 as LNHDA and CDR2 as SQIVND (reference sequence). CDR3 DNA: TGTGCCAGTAGTATGGTCGGTCGGGCCAGGGGAGCTTTCTTT. Its protein is CASSMVGRARGAFF.

V is TRBV7-9 and J is TRBJ2-7; 8 positions match TRBD2. This CDR3 spans 17 amino acids. V was pared by 1 base and J by 2 bases, with 10 bases of the junction left unmatched. CDR1 and CDR2 (germline): SEHNR, FQNEAQ (reference sequence). CDR3 bases: TGTGCCAGCAGCTTAGTGTTCGGACTAGCTGTAACCTACGAGCAGTACTTC. Protein sequence: CASSLVFGLAVTYEQYF.

This sequence joins TRBV7-2 and TRBJ1-1; 7 positions match TRBD1. Germline assignment: CDR1 SGHTA and CDR2 FQGNSA. The CDR3 extends over 14 amino acids. J gave up 0 bases and V 5 bases, and 3 bases lay outside the gene matches. In nucleotides, the CDR3 is TGTGCCAGCAGCCGGGACAGTTTGAACACTGAAGCTTTCTTT. This sequence encodes CASSRDSLNTEAFF.

This clone was counted once. This sequence joins TRBV7-2 and TRBJ1-2, with D unclear. Per the germline V gene, CDR1 is SGHTA and CDR2 is FQGNSA. V was pared by 2 bases and J by 3 bases, with 10 bases between. The CDR3 extends over 14 amino acids. The CDR3 spells CASSLRTEYYGYTF. CDR3 coding DNA: TGTGCCAGCAGCTTACGGACGGAATACTATGGCTACACCTTC. Full variable domain (missing parts from reference TRBV7-2 and TRBJ1-2): GAGVSQSPSNKVTEKGKDVELRCDPISGHTALYWYRQSLGQGLEFLIYFQGNSAPDKSGLPSDRFSAERTGGSVSTLTIQRTQQEDSAVYLCASSLRTEYYGYTFGSGTRLTVV.

V is TRBV5-1 and J is TRBJ2-7; TRBD1 matches 7 bases. The ends lost 0 bases at V and 6 bases at J; junction bases unmatched: 9. CDR3 length equals 15 residues. Germline values: CDR1 SGHRS, CDR2 YFSETQ. The CDR3: CASSLADRGRAEQYF. CDR3 DNA: TGCGCCAGCAGCTTGGCCGATAGGGGGCGCGCCGAGCAGTACTTC.

The V and J genes are TRBV19 and TRBJ1-3, with 8 positions matching TRBD1. The CDR3 has 16 amino acids. CDR1 and CDR2 from the germline V gene are LNHDA and SQIVND (reference sequence). V was pared by 7 bases and J by 1 base, with 9 bases of the junction left unmatched. The CDR3 loop is CASKRMDRVSGNTIYF. CDR3 in DNA: TGTGCCAGTAAACGAATGGACAGGGTTTCTGGAAACACCATATATTTT.

This chain uses TRBV9 with TRBJ2-1; 12 nucleotides align to TRBD1. The V and J ends lost 0 bases and 8 bases, in that order; junction bases with no gene match: 9. This CDR3 is built from 17 residues. Germline CDR1 is SGDLS and CDR2 is YYNGEE. CDR3: CASSVDWGGTGGDEQFF. CDR3 coding DNA: TGTGCCAGCAGCGTAGATTGGGGCGGGACAGGGGGCGATGAGCAGTTCTTC.

The chain employs TRBV28 and TRBJ2-7, with D perhaps matching TRBD2 (6 bases). The length of the CDR3 is 14 residues. With 6 bases removed from V and 6 bases from J, the gap between germline ends came to 18 bases. CDR1 is MDHEN, CDR2 SYDVKM, per germline. DNA of the CDR3: TGTGCCAGCAGCCAGGGACTCGGAGCTTTCGAGCAGTACTTC. It yields the protein CASSQGLGAFEQYF.

The chain uses TRBV25-1 and TRBJ2-3, with TRBD2 as a possible D gene (6 bases). Germline CDR1 MGHDK, CDR2 SYGVNS. The ends were cut back, 3 bases at V and 8 bases at J, with 21 bases in the middle. The CDR3 runs to 16 residues. The CDR3 reads CASSDPADYSRVTQYF. The DNA of the CDR3 is TGTGCCAGCAGTGATCCCGCGGACTACTCTCGGGTTACGCAGTATTTT.

The V gene is TRBV10-3, the J gene TRBJ2-7; 15 nucleotides line up with TRBD2. Looked up from germline, CDR1 is ENHRY and CDR2 is SYGVKD. The CDR3 runs 20 residues. With V trimmed by 1 base and J by 5 bases, 15 bases remained unmatched. The CDR3 bases are TGTGCCATCAGTGAGTTCCGCCCTGGGACTAGCGGGAGGAAGGGCCACGAGCAGTACTTC. The encoded protein is CAISEFRPGTSGRKGHEQYF.

The chain uses TRBV4-1 and TRBJ1-4; D is possibly TRBD1 (6 bases). The CDR3 length is 15 residues. Between the trimmed V and J ends, which lost 0 bases and 8 bases, there was a span of 13 bases. Germline assignment: CDR1 MGHRA and CDR2 YSYEKL. The CDR3 DNA is TGCGCCAGCAGCCAAGATGGTAGGGGACAAGAAAAACTGTTTTTT. This gives the protein CASSQDGRGQEKLFF.

This chain connects TRBV18 to TRBJ1-1; D not resolved. Trimming stripped 2 bases from V and 5 bases from J, with 15 bases between. The CDR3 extends over 15 amino acids. Germline CDR1 is KGHSH and CDR2 is LQKENI. CDR3: CASSPVITRGTEAFF. The CDR3 bases are TGTGCCAGCTCACCAGTTATCACACGGGGAACTGAAGCTTTCTTT.

This chain joins TRBV5-1 and TRBJ1-4; D perhaps matches TRBD1 (6 bases). The germline gives CDR1 SGHRS, CDR2 YFSETQ. The CDR3 is 15 residues long. V lost 4 bases to trimming and J lost 7 bases, with 17 bases between them. The chain's CDR3 is CASSLAGRGSEKLFF. The CDR3 DNA sequence: TGCGCCAGCAGCCTGGCAGGCAGGGGCAGTGAAAAACTGTTTTTT.

A single count supports this clone. The CDR3 coding sequence is TGTGCCAGCAGTACCTTAGGGGGTAGCACAGATACGCAGTATTTT. Protein: CASSTLGGSTDTQYF. The V and J genes are TRBV6-6 and TRBJ2-3, with a tentative D call TRBD1 (6 bases). V lost 5 bases, J lost 0 bases, and 12 bases lay in between. Per germline, CDR1 MNHNY and CDR2 SVGAGI (reference sequence). The CDR3 covers 15 residues.

The rearrangement joins TRBV6-5 to TRBJ2-3; D is unclear. Trimming removed 9 bases at V and 3 bases at J, with 10 bases between. The CDR3 runs to 12 residues. Germline-derived CDR1 and CDR2 are MNHEY and SVGAGI. DNA for the CDR3: TGTGCCAGTCGAAGTAGGACAGATACGCAGTATTTT. Translation: CASRSRTDTQYF.

The chain has TRBV10-3 and TRBJ1-5; TRBD1 is a possible D gene (5 bases). Germline V gene data show CDR1 as ENHRY and CDR2 as SYGVKD. The V end was cut by 4 bases, the J end by 6 bases, with 13 bases between. This CDR3 has 14 residues. This chain's CDR3 is CAISVKGAGQPQHF. The CDR3 DNA follows: TGTGCCATCAGTGTCAAAGGGGCCGGTCAGCCCCAGCATTTT.